The entry that follows covers one T cell receptor (beta chain) sequence. The data originate from a study of blood T cell repertoires in COVID-19. Study details: COVID-19 samples, acute and convalescent, were from the United States, Italy and Spain. Nucleic acid was either cDNA or gDNA, and it came from T cells, B-cell-depleted T cells, or PBMCs.

Germline lookup yields CDR1 SGHNT and CDR2 YYREEE (reference sequence). The CDR3 runs 15 residues. V was pared by 3 bases and J by 3 bases, with 15 bases between. In the study's own analysis: Counts of nucleated cells, estimated from reference gene primer amplification, were obtained. Using immunoSEQ multiplex PCR, the repertoire was profiled, and TCRdb retains in-frame clones only, with some absent. D and trimming were read from the DNA, whereas the V and J calls and clone size are those reported in that table. This sample yields some 270,000 clones, of which 70% to 90% are seen a single time; approximately 10% belongs to the top ten.

The chain uses TRBV5-4 and TRBJ2-5; tentatively, D is TRBD2 (6 bases). The sample comprised peripheral blood. The sequence came from a woman in her sixties or seventies with acute or convalescent COVID-19. The CDR3 region has the DNA TGTGCCAGCAGCTCCCCGCGGGGAGCGAAAGAGACCCAGTACTTC. Its protein product is CASSSPRGAKETQYF.